These 22 T cell receptor beta chains were sequenced from one sample in a study of blood T cell repertoires in COVID-19. Some clones are missing from TCRdb's copy, which holds only in-frame ones; the method was immunoSEQ multiplex PCR. The top ten clones hold roughly 6.7% of a sample with some 60,000 clones, approximately 86% of them seen once. The sequenced material came from peripheral blood. These receptor sequences come from a human donor with active COVID-19. The donor label of this sample is uncertain.

The chain is built from TRBV19 and TRBJ2-5; the D gene is possibly TRBD1 (6 bases). The CDR3 contains 13 residues. The ends were cut back, 4 bases at V and 2 bases at J, with 8 bases in the middle. Germline V gives CDR1 LNHDA, CDR2 SQIVND (reference sequence). This CDR3 reads CASSTRGQETQYF. In DNA, the CDR3 is TGTGCCAGTAGTACAAGGGGGCAAGAGACCCAGTACTTC.

The chain couples TRBV11-1 to TRBJ2-5; 10 nucleotides match TRBD1. Losses at the gene ends were 0 bases for V and 4 bases for J; bases not matched to a gene: 5. There are 16 residues in the CDR3. Per germline, CDR1 SGHAT and CDR2 FQDESV (reference sequence). CDR3 bases: TGTGCCAGCAGCTTAGCGGGGACAGGGGCCAGAGAGACCCAGTACTTC. This encodes CASSLAGTGARETQYF.

The table lists this clone with a few counts. This chain links TRBV5-1 with TRBJ2-7; 7 bases align to TRBD1. The germline gives CDR1 SGHRS, CDR2 YFSETQ. The CDR3 length is 16 residues. The V segment lost 3 bases and the J segment 5 bases; nucleotides outside the gene matches: 14. DNA for the CDR3: TGCGCCAGCAGCTCGGTGGGTACAGGGGTGGCTAACGAGCAGTACTTC. Its translation: CASSSVGTGVANEQYF.

The chain uses TRBV19 and TRBJ2-2; 15 nucleotides align to TRBD2. The CDR3 consists of 20 residues. The V and J ends lost 7 bases and 0 bases, in that order; junction bases with no gene match: 12. The germline CDR1 and CDR2 sequences are LNHDA and SQIVND (reference sequence). CDR3 coding DNA: TGTGCCAGTACCCCTCGGGGGGGGACTAGCGGGAGGCCGAACACCGGGGAGCTGTTTTTT. The encoded protein is CASTPRGGTSGRPNTGELFF.

The rearrangement links TRBV6-2 or TRBV6-3 to TRBJ2-7; 8 bases map to TRBD1. V dropped 2 bases and J dropped 0; count of bases not matched to a gene: 6. Per the germline V gene, CDR1 is MNHEY and CDR2 is SVGEGT. The CDR3 loop spans 16 amino acids. The CDR3 loop reads CASSYLTGQASYEQYF. CDR3 DNA sequence: TGTGCCAGCAGTTACCTCACGGGACAGGCCTCCTACGAGCAGTACTTC.

The chain employs TRBV7-8 and TRBJ1-3, with a possible D match to TRBD1 (5 bases). The germline V gene encodes CDR1 SGHVS and CDR2 FQNEAQ. V was pared by 6 bases and J by 0 bases, with 15 bases between. This CDR3 has 16 amino acids. The CDR3 coding sequence is TGTGCCAGCAGACTGGACGGGGGAATCTCTGGAAACACCATATATTTT. Translation gives CASRLDGGISGNTIYF.

The chain carries TRBV9 and TRBJ1-1; a weak D match, TRBD1 (6 bases). Trimming shortened V by 4 bases and J by 1 base, and 14 bases separated the two germline ends. The CDR3 is 15 amino acids. The germline V gene has CDR1 SGDLS and CDR2 YYNGEE. This CDR3 reads CASSPSGQPNTEAFF. CDR3 bases: TGTGCCAGCAGCCCGAGCGGACAGCCGAACACTGAAGCTTTCTTT.

The chain combines TRBV3-1 (or the pseudogene TRBV3-2) with TRBJ1-2; TRBD1 matches at 9 bases. This CDR3 spans 15 amino acids. Per the germline V gene, CDR1 is LGHDT and CDR2 is YNNKEL (reference sequence). V trimming: 2 bases; J trimming: 6 bases; junction bases outside the gene matches: 7. The DNA of the CDR3 is TGTGCCAGCAGCCAACGGGACAGGGCCAAGGATGGCTACACCTTC. Encoded protein: CASSQRDRAKDGYTF.

The rearrangement links TRBV30 to TRBJ1-2, with TRBD1 matching 7 bases. V lost 6 bases, J lost 4 bases, and 8 bases stayed unmatched. This CDR3 region has 13 residues. CDR1 and CDR2 from the germline V gene are GTSNPN and SVGIG (reference sequence). The DNA for the CDR3 is TGTGCCTGCCCACAGGGGATCGGCTATGGCTACACCTTC. Translated, it gives CACPQGIGYGYTF.

This clone turned up a few times. The chain recombines TRBV30 with TRBJ1-6, with unresolved D. The V and J ends lost 2 bases and 6 bases respectively, with 8 bases between them. The CDR3 runs 13 residues. Per germline, CDR1 GTSNPN and CDR2 SVGIG (reference sequence). The CDR3 region has the DNA TGTGCCTGGAGTATGGCAGTTAATTCACCCCTCCACTTT. The encoded protein is CAWSMAVNSPLHF.

This clone occurred a few times. The CDR3 coding sequence is TGTGCCAGCAGCTTATCCAGTGAAGCTTTCTTT. It codes for CASSLSSEAFF. The rearrangement links TRBV7-9 to TRBJ1-1; D gene ambiguous. CDR1 SEHNR and CDR2 FQNEAQ come from the germline V gene (reference sequence). The CDR3 extends over 11 amino acids. V was shortened by 2 bases and J by 7 bases, with 5 bases between the two germline ends.

The chain recombines TRBV7-6 with TRBJ2-1, with 12 bases that match TRBD2. V was clipped by 6 bases and J by 7 bases; unmatched bases: 7. The CDR3 extends over 15 amino acids. Germline CDR1 SGHVS, CDR2 FNYEAQ. The CDR3 loop is CASSRVTSGRNEQFF. CDR3 nucleotide sequence: TGTGCCAGCAGTAGAGTCACTAGCGGGAGGAATGAGCAGTTCTTC.

This chain links TRBV9 with TRBJ2-1; TRBD1 agrees at 8 bases. The CDR3 spans 15 residues. Germline lookup yields CDR1 SGDLS and CDR2 YYNGEE. Unmatched junction bases numbered 5, after V lost 2 bases and J lost 4 bases. DNA of the CDR3: TGTGCCAGCAGCGTCGACAGGGGCCTGTACAATGAGCAGTTCTTC. This codes for CASSVDRGLYNEQFF.

The V and J genes are TRBV6-1 and TRBJ2-7; D uncertain. This CDR3 has 13 residues. Germline V lookup: CDR1 MNHNS, CDR2 SASEGT. The germline V and J ends were trimmed by 2 bases and 3 bases, with 8 bases remaining between them. The CDR3 region is CASSEFLGYEQYF. CDR3 nucleotide sequence: TGTGCCAGCAGTGAATTCCTCGGCTACGAGCAGTACTTC.

V and J are TRBV5-4 and TRBJ2-3, with D hard to call. V was cut by 0 bases and J by 4 bases, with 9 bases left in between. CDR1 and CDR2 from the germline V gene are SGHNT and YYREEE (reference sequence). This CDR3 region has 14 residues. This CDR3 is CASSLEPQADTQYF. CDR3 in DNA: TGTGCCAGCAGCTTGGAACCTCAGGCAGATACGCAGTATTTT.

The chain recombines TRBV29-1 with TRBJ2-2; TRBD2 aligns across 7 bases. The CDR3 contains 15 residues. With 2 bases clipped from V and 5 bases from J, the junction kept 8 bases outside the gene matches. In germline, CDR1 is SQVTM, CDR2 ANQGSEA. For the CDR3, the DNA is TGCAGCGTTGAAAAGGCGGGAGAAGGGACCGGGGAGCTGTTTTTT. Translation: CSVEKAGEGTGELFF.

CDR3 loop: CASSLAWAERGDTQYF. CDR3 sequence (DNA): TGTGCCAGCAGCTTAGCGTGGGCGGAGCGGGGAGATACGCAGTATTTT. V is TRBV7-8 and J is TRBJ2-3; 7 nucleotides agree with TRBD2. CDR3 length equals 16 residues. Looked up from germline, CDR1 is SGHVS and CDR2 is FQNEAQ. V gave up 0 bases and J gave up 5 bases; unmatched junction bases: 8.

This rearrangement joins TRBV2 to TRBJ2-7, with 11 bases aligning to TRBD1. Germline V gene sequence: CDR1 SNHLY, CDR2 FYNNEI. This CDR3 contains 16 residues. Trimming at V came to 7 bases and at J to 4 bases, leaving 12 bases not matched to a gene. CDR3 coding DNA: TGTGCCAGCACTCCATTCGTCGGGACAGGGGGTTACGAGCAGTACTTC. Protein product: CASTPFVGTGGYEQYF.

V usage is TRBV18 and J usage is TRBJ1-1, with D perhaps matching TRBD1 (6 bases). V lost 6 bases and J 0 bases, leaving 11 bases between the germline ends. CDR1 KGHSH and CDR2 LQKENI come from the germline V gene. CDR3 length equals 14 residues. The CDR3 reads CASSVQGMNTEAFF. CDR3 bases: TGTGCCAGCTCCGTACAGGGTATGAACACTGAAGCTTTCTTT. Full variable domain (missing parts from reference TRBV18 and TRBJ1-1): NAGVMQNPRHLVRRRGQEARLRCSPMKGHSHVYWYRQLPEEGLKFMVYLQKENIIDESGMPKERFSAEFPKEGPSILRIQQVVRGDSAAYFCASSVQGMNTEAFFGQGTRLTVV.

The J gene is TRBJ1-2, the V gene TRBV6-2 or TRBV6-3; 7 positions match TRBD1. The junction had 8 bases not matched to a gene; V was cut back by 0 bases and J by 4 bases. CDR3 length equals 16 residues. Germline CDR1 MNHEY, CDR2 SVGEGT. CDR3 nucleotides: TGTGCCAGCAGTTACTCCCCCCAGGGGGTCGTCTATGGCTACACCTTC. Translation gives CASSYSPQGVVYGYTF.

The chain is built from TRBV7-2 and TRBJ2-1, with 7 bases fitting TRBD2. Germline loops: CDR1 SGHTA, CDR2 FQGNSA. J lost 4 bases, V lost 8 bases, and 11 bases had no gene match. The CDR3 extends over 15 amino acids. CDR3 amino acids: CASCLTSGTYNEQFF. The CDR3 nucleotides are TGTGCCAGCTGTCTTACGAGCGGGACGTACAATGAGCAGTTCTTC.

The chain carries TRBV19 and TRBJ2-1; TRBD2 is a possible D gene (6 bases). Trimming stripped 3 bases from V and 9 bases from J, with 18 bases between. The CDR3 has 15 amino acids. CDR1 is LNHDA, CDR2 SQIVND, per germline (reference sequence). The CDR3 region has the DNA TGTGCCAGTAGTATCAATGGCGGGGTTGAGGGTGAGCAGTTCTTC. Amino acid sequence: CASSINGGVEGEQFF. The complete variable domain, with remaining parts taken from reference TRBV19 and TRBJ2-1, reads DGGITQSPKYLFRKEGQNVTLSCEQNLNHDAMYWYRQDPGQGLRLIYYSQIVNDFQKGDIAEGYSVSREKKESFPLTVTSAQKNPTAFYLCASSINGGVEGEQFFGPGTRLTVL.